This T cell receptor beta chain is from a study of identical twins. Study outcomes and limitations: Shared out-of-frame alpha sequences (those common to twins) showed excess low generation probability. Insertions were reduced in abundant cord blood beta clonotypes but not in memory repertoires.

With template switching, a universal primer site was added, and the cDNA carried unique molecular identifiers. TCRdb re-derived calls from the 5' RACE reads in MiXCR, one entry per CDR3 protein. The sample has around 250,000 distinct CDR3 sequences; about 8% are singletons. Each donor (without exception) was a healthy Caucasian. V dropped 5 bases and J dropped 9; count of bases not matched to a gene: 27. The CDR3 contains 21 residues. The germline V gene has CDR1 SGHAT and CDR2 FQNNGV. With respect to this clonotype: Antigen unknown.

These data were also filed under a second study, of yellow fever vaccine responses in identical twins.

The clonotype was recovered from a woman aged 18-30 years in good health. The chain recombines TRBV11-2 with TRBJ2-5; 13 nucleotides agree with TRBD2. Material: CD8+ T cells sorted from blood. The CDR3 nucleotides are TGTGCCAGCAGCCTTACCCCGGGACAGGGACGACTAGCGGGGGGCCGGTGGGCCCAGTACTTC. Its protein product is CASSLTPGQGRLAGGRWAQYF.